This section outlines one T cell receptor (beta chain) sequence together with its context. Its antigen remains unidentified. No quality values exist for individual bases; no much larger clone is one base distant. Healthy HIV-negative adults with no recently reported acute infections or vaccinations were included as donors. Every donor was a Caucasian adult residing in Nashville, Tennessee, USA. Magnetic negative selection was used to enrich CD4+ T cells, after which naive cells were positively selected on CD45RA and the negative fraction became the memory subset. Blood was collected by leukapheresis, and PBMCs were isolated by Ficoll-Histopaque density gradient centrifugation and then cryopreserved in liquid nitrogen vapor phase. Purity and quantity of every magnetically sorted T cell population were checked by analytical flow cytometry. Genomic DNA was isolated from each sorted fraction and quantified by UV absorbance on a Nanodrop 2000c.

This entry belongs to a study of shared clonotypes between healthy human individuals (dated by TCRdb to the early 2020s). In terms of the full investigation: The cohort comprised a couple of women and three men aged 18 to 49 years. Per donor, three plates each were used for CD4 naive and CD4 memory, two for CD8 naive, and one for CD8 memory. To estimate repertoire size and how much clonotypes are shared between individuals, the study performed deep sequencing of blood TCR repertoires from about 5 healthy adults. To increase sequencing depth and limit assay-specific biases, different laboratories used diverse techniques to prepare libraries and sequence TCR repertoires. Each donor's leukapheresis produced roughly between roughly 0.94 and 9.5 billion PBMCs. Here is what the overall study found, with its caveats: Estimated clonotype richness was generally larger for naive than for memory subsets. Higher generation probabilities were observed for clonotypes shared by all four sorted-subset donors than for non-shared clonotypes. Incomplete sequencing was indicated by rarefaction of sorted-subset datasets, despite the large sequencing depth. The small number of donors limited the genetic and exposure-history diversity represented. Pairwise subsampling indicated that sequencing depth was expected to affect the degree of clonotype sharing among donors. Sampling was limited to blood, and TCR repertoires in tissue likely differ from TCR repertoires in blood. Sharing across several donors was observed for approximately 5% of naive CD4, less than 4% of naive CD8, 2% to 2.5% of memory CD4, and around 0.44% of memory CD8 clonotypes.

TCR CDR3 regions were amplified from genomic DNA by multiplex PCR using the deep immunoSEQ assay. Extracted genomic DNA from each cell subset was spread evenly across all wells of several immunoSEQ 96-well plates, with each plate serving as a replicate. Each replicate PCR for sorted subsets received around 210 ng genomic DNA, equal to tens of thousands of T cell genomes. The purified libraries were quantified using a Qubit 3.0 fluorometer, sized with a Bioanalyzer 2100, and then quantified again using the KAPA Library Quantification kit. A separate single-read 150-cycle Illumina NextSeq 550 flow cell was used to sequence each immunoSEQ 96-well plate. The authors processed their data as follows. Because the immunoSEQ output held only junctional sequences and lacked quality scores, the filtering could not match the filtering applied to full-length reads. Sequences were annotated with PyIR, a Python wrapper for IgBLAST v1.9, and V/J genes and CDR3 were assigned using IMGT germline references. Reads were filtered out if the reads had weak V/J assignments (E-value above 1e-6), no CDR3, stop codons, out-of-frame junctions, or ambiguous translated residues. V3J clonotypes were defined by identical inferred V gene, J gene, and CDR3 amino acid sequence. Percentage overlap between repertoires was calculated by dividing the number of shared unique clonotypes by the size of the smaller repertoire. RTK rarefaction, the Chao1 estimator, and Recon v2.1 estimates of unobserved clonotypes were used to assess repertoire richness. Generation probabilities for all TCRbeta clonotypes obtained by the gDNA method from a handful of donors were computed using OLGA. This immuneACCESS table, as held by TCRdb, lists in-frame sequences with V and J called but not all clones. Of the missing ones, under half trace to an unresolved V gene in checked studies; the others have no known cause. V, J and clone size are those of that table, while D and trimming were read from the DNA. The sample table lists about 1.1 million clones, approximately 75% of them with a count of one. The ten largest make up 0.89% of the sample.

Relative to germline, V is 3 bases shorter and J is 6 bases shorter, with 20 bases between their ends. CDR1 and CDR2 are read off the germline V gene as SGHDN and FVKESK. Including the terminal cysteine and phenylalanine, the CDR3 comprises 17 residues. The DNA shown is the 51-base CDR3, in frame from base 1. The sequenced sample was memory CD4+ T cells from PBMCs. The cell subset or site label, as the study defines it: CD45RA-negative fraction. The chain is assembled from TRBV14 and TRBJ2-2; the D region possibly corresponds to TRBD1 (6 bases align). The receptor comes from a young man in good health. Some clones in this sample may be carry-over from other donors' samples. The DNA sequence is TGTGCCAGCAGCCAGCCCCCAGCTCAGGGGATGTCCGGGGAGCTGTTTTTT. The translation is CASSQPPAQGMSGELFF. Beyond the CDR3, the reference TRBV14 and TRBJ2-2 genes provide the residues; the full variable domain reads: EAGVTQFPSHSVIEKGQTVTLRCDPISGHDNLYWYRRVMGKEIKFLLHFVKESKQDESGMPNNRFLAERTGGTYSTLKVQPAELEDSGVYFCASSQPPAQGMSGELFFGEGSRLTVL.